Listed below are T cell receptor beta chains from one sample, sequenced in a study of OX40 agonist ivuxolimab in advanced cancers. The repertoire was sequenced with immunoSEQ multiplex PCR; TCRdb's copy has only in-frame clones and lacks some. The sample holds roughly 77,000 clones, approximately 80% seen once. Sequenced material: CD4+ or CD8+ T cells sorted from blood, taken in a trial of the OX40 agonist ivuxolimab. The receptors stem from an adult with an advanced solid tumor such as melanoma, head and neck, liver or kidney cancer. The CDR3 runs from the conserved cysteine through the conserved F or W.

cdr3_aa j_call v_call
CASKDRTTNYGYTF TRBJ1-2 TRBV5-1
CSVDQGPGQPQHF TRBJ1-5 TRBV29-1
CASNFRGAETGGYTF TRBJ1-2 TRBV7-9
CASRRDGYTDTQYF TRBJ2-3 TRBV2
CASSFDRLPSYEQYF TRBJ2-7 TRBV5-1
CASSSNSLNTGELFF TRBJ2-2 TRBV19
CASSEAGTIGTSGTKNIQYF TRBJ2-4 TRBV6-1
CASSSSGGSNTGELFF TRBJ2-2 TRBV19
CASTGTGGINQPQHF TRBJ1-5 TRBV6-1
CASSLQPVNSNQPQHF TRBJ1-5 TRBV5-1
CASSPPNGVGTEAFF TRBJ1-1 TRBV18
CASSVSPGTSGRRGTGELFF TRBJ2-2 TRBV9
CASSQATSVLEPAGELFF TRBJ2-2 TRBV4-3
CASNRPDRVRSPLHF TRBJ1-6 TRBV28
CASSLWSRQGTGYTEAFF TRBJ1-1 TRBV5-6
CSVGDRGRTDTQYF TRBJ2-3 TRBV29-1
CASSSVGEHQPQHF TRBJ1-5 TRBV2
CASSPQGSWYGYTF TRBJ1-2 TRBV19
CASSEAPLAGGPVQFF TRBJ2-1 TRBV2
CASREGGRWEQFF TRBJ2-1 TRBV6-6